What follows are 7 T cell receptor beta chains derived from one specimen sequenced in a study of T-cell memory formation after mild COVID-19. TCRdb itself ran the 5' RACE reads through MiXCR, one entry per CDR3 protein. This table has approximately 270,000 distinct CDR3 sequences, around 15% appearing once. Sequencing was carried out using PBMCs or a T cell subset sorted from them (not recorded which). The receptors come from a man younger than 35 who had mild COVID-19 (a few samples of this study predate the infection). Cell type and time point are not known.

This clonotype was seen ten or more times. V gene TRBV5-1 combines with J gene TRBJ2-1, with a possible D match to TRBD2 (7 bases). The V end was cut by 3 bases, the J end by 4 bases, with 20 bases between. CDR1 is SGHRS, CDR2 YFSETQ, per germline. The CDR3 sequence is 17 residues long. The CDR3 sequence: CASSSPLGGLSYNEQFF. The CDR3 DNA sequence: TGCGCCAGCAGCTCCCCTCTGGGGGGGCTCTCATACAATGAGCAGTTCTTC.

The chain is built from TRBV7-9 and TRBJ2-7; 7 bases are shared with TRBD1. This CDR3 region has 13 residues. Germline lookup yields CDR1 SEHNR and CDR2 FQNEAQ (reference sequence). Germline trimming cut 5 bases from V and 3 bases from J; bases unmatched to any gene: 4. The CDR3 sequence is CASSGRDSYEQYV. The CDR3 DNA sequence: TGTGCCAGCAGCGGTCGGGACAGCTACGAGCAGTACGTC.

This clonotype was counted between two and nine times. V gene TRBV20-1 combines with J gene TRBJ1-5, with 7 bases identical to TRBD1. The V gene's germline CDR1 is DFQATT and CDR2 SNEGSKA (reference sequence). V dropped 6 bases and J dropped 2; count of bases not matched to a gene: 13. The CDR3 spans 16 residues. CDR3 sequence: CSALLQGWGGNQPQHF. Here the CDR3 DNA reads TGCAGTGCCCTATTACAGGGGTGGGGGGGCAATCAGCCCCAGCATTTT.

The V call is TRBV19, the J call TRBJ2-2; D may be TRBD1 (6 bases). The CDR3 consists of 14 residues. The germline CDR1 and CDR2 sequences are LNHDA and SQIVND (reference sequence). V was pared by 3 bases and J by 5 bases, with 10 bases between. The CDR3 spells CASSIWGQTGELFF. CDR3 in DNA: TGTGCCAGTAGTATCTGGGGGCAAACCGGGGAGCTGTTTTTT.

The J gene is TRBJ2-3, the V gene TRBV7-6, with 10 positions matching TRBD2. This CDR3 comprises 16 residues. Germline CDR1 and CDR2: SGHVS and FNYEAQ. The trim removed 2 bases at V and 0 bases at J, leaving 2 bases unmatched. CDR3 sequence (DNA): TGTGCCAGCAGCTTACTAGCGGGGGCTAGCACAGATACGCAGTATTTT. Its translation: CASSLLAGASTDTQYF.

This chain uses TRBV2 with TRBJ2-3; unclear D gene. Deletions cut 5 bases from V and 0 bases from J, with 15 bases between. The CDR3 has 16 amino acids. CDR1 and CDR2 (germline): SNHLY, FYNNEI. The CDR3 spells CASSPSRQRSTDTQYF. CDR3 bases: TGTGCCAGCAGTCCAAGTCGGCAGCGAAGCACAGATACGCAGTATTTT.

The V call is TRBV5-4, the J call TRBJ1-2; D is ambiguous. From germline, CDR1 is SGHNT and CDR2 YYREEE (reference sequence). V was trimmed by 2 bases and J by 2 bases, leaving 10 bases between them. There are 14 residues in the CDR3. The DNA of the CDR3 is TGTGCCAGCAGCTTAGAGATGCTAAACTATGGCTACACCTTC. It codes for CASSLEMLNYGYTF.